This T cell receptor beta chain was sequenced in a study of T-cell reconstitution after alpha-beta-depleted transplantation in children. Study results and caveats: Most T-cell counts and diversity one year after the transplant came from T cells that were newly produced. Day-60 TCRbeta diversity that was high in some patients was derived from surviving recipient T cells and thymic progenitors. It was reported that alpha-beta T cells came from several hundred expanded graft clones (about two months after transplant).

This clonotype was recorded many times. The antigen remains undetermined. The trim removed 1 base at V and 3 bases at J, leaving 7 bases unmatched. Looked up from germline, CDR1 is SEHNR and CDR2 is FQNEAQ (reference sequence). The CDR3 length is 16 residues. Unique molecular identifiers were incorporated when the TCRbeta library was constructed. TCRdb processed the PCR reads anew with MiXCR; each CDR3 protein has one entry. This sample has hundreds of thousands of distinct CDR3 sequences, with around 13% found just once. The chain recombines TRBV7-9 with TRBJ2-3; 7 nucleotides match TRBD1. This sequence originates from a girl aged 2 to 9 with congenital amegakaryocytic thrombocytopenia, due to receive a stem cell transplant. This sample comprised PBMCs, obtained before TCRalphabeta/CD19-depleted stem cell transplant. The CDR3 bases are TGTGCCAGCAGCTTAGTTCACAGGGGTGGAACAGATACGCAGTATTTT. Protein sequence: CASSLVHRGGTDTQYF.